These 28 T cell receptor beta chains originate from one sample sequenced in a study of shared clonotypes between healthy human individuals. Naive-designated CD8 cells lacked CD45RO, were positively enriched for CCR7, and omitted terminally differentiated effector memory CD45RA+ cells. Sequencing was performed with immunoSEQ multiplex PCR; in TCRdb, only in-frame clones are kept and a portion is missing. Seen here are some 2.1 million clones, around 93% observed once, and the top ten hold 1.5% to 2%. Source material: naive CD8+ T cells from PBMCs. Receptors were obtained from a man between 18 and 35 years old in good health. Some clones in this sample may be carry-over from other donors' samples.

The chain links TRBV9 to TRBJ2-5, with a tentative D call TRBD2 (5 bases). The CDR3 contains 13 residues. Germline assignment: CDR1 SGDLS and CDR2 YYNGEE. The V and J ends lost 4 bases and 7 bases respectively, with 14 bases between them. Here the CDR3 DNA reads TGTGCCAGCAGCTCGTCACTAGAGGGGACCCAGTACTTC. This sequence encodes CASSSSLEGTQYF.

This sequence joins TRBV5-1 and TRBJ2-6; TRBD2 matches at 9 bases. Germline V gene lookup returns CDR1 SGHRS and CDR2 YFSETQ. Trimming at V came to 4 bases and at J to 0 bases, leaving 5 bases not matched to a gene. This CDR3 contains 17 residues. CDR3 DNA sequence: TGCGCCAGCAGCGCCCTAGCGGGGTTCTCTGGGGCCAACGTCCTGACTTTC. This gives the protein CASSALAGFSGANVLTF.

V is TRBV5-1 and J is TRBJ2-4; TRBD1 matches at 10 bases. Germline lookup yields CDR1 SGHRS and CDR2 YFSETQ. The J segment lost 6 bases and the V segment lost 0 bases, leaving 6 bases of the junction unmatched. The CDR3 is made up of 16 amino acids. CDR3 nucleotide sequence: TGCGCCAGCAGCTTGGCCGGGACAGGGGAAAGAAACATTCAGTACTTC. Protein: CASSLAGTGERNIQYF.

The chain links TRBV27 to TRBJ2-2, with TRBD2 matching 8 bases. The germline CDR1 and CDR2 sequences are MNHEY and SMNVEV (reference sequence). The CDR3 is 16 amino acids. Losses at the gene ends were 5 bases for V and 1 base for J; bases not matched to a gene: 6. CDR3 in amino acids: CASSTHSGMNTGELFF. In DNA form, the CDR3 reads TGTGCCAGCAGTACTCATAGCGGGATGAACACCGGGGAGCTGTTTTTT.

The chain joins TRBV27 to TRBJ1-1; TRBD1 is a possible D gene (6 bases). The CDR3 is 16 residues long. V was pared by 3 bases and J by 4 bases, with 18 bases between. Germline CDR1 is MNHEY and CDR2 is SMNVEV (reference sequence). For the CDR3, the DNA is TGTGCCAGCAGTTTGGGAACCGGGACACTACCCACTGAAGCTTTCTTT. Translating gives CASSLGTGTLPTEAFF.

The chain couples TRBV19 to TRBJ1-2, with D possibly being TRBD1 (6 bases). The germline V and J ends were trimmed by 4 bases and 2 bases, with 20 bases remaining between them. The CDR3 contains 17 residues. Germline CDR1 is LNHDA and CDR2 is SQIVND (reference sequence). The CDR3 DNA reads as TGTGCCAGTAGTACCCCGGACAGAACCCATTCCAACTATGGCTACACCTTC. This sequence encodes CASSTPDRTHSNYGYTF.

V and J are TRBV28 and TRBJ2-7; 7 bases line up with TRBD1. The CDR3 spans 14 residues. Germline V lookup: CDR1 MDHEN, CDR2 SYDVKM. V dropped 5 bases and J dropped 3; count of bases not matched to a gene: 7. CDR3 DNA: TGTGCCAGCAGTGACCGGGACAGAGACTACGAGCAGTACTTC. As protein: CASSDRDRDYEQYF. The full variable domain, completed using reference TRBV28 and TRBJ2-7, is DVKVTQSSRYLVKRTGEKVFLECVQDMDHENMFWYRQDPGLGLRLIYFSYDVKMKEKGDIPEGYSVSREKKERFSLILESASTNQTSMYLCASSDRDRDYEQYFGPGTRLTVT.

In the case of this clone: Other DNA sequences in the same sample also yield this CDR3. The V and J genes are TRBV7-9 and TRBJ2-7, with unresolved D. This CDR3 has 11 residues. Germline CDR1 reads SEHNR; CDR2 reads FQNEAQ (reference sequence). Trimming cost V 4 bases and J 4 bases, with 5 bases left between them. This CDR3 is CASSSFYEQYF. In DNA form, the CDR3 reads TGTGCCAGCAGCTCCTTTTACGAGCAGTACTTC.

The chain couples TRBV6-5 to TRBJ2-1; the D gene could be TRBD1 or TRBD2 (5 bases each). CDR1 is MNHEY and CDR2 is SVGAGI in the germline V gene. This CDR3 has 13 residues. The V end lost 4 bases, the J end lost 6 bases, and 10 bases lay between the germline ends. Written as DNA, the CDR3 is TGTGCCAGCAGTTCGGGACCCTTCAATGAGCAGTTCTTC. It is translated as CASSSGPFNEQFF.

The chain uses TRBV4-1 and TRBJ2-1, with 11 positions matching TRBD1. V shed 8 bases and J 9 bases; nucleotides not matched to a gene: 6. The germline gives CDR1 MGHRA, CDR2 YSYEKL. CDR3 size: 13 residues. CDR3 coding DNA: TGCGCCAGCGGTTGGACAGGGGGCGTTGAGCAGTTCTTC. Translated: CASGWTGGVEQFF.

This sequence joins TRBV29-1 and TRBJ2-5; TRBD1 is a possible D gene (7 bases). CDR1 is SQVTM, CDR2 ANQGSEA, per germline. CDR3 length: 14 residues. V lost 5 bases to trimming and J lost 5 bases, with 18 bases between them. CDR3 in amino acids: CSVMEGALYETQYF. Here the CDR3 DNA reads TGCAGCGTTATGGAGGGGGCTTTGTATGAGACCCAGTACTTC.

This clone was seen just once. The chain combines TRBV19 with TRBJ2-7; possibly TRBD1 for D (6 bases). CDR1 is LNHDA, CDR2 SQIVND, per germline (reference sequence). V shed 2 bases and J shed 0 bases, with 11 bases lying between them. The CDR3 spans 15 residues. CDR3 in DNA: TGTGCCAGTAGTATAAGGACAGTAAGCTCCTACGAGCAGTACTTC. Translation: CASSIRTVSSYEQYF.

The gene calls are TRBV2 and TRBJ2-5; 9 positions match TRBD1. After removal of 6 bases from V and 4 bases from J, the junction contained 3 bases not matched to a gene. The length of the CDR3 is 13 residues. Germline V gene sequence: CDR1 SNHLY, CDR2 FYNNEI. As DNA, the CDR3 is TGTGCCAGCAGCGGACAGGGGATAGAGACCCAGTACTTC. Translated, it gives CASSGQGIETQYF.

This clone has a single count. This CDR3 is also generated by other DNA sequences in the sample. V gene TRBV27 combines with J gene TRBJ1-4; TRBD1 aligns across 7 bases. Germline V gene lookup returns CDR1 MNHEY and CDR2 SMNVEV (reference sequence). The CDR3 is 14 residues long. The J segment lost 7 bases and the V segment lost 5 bases, leaving 7 bases of the junction unmatched. CDR3 residues: CASSPRQGGEKLFF. CDR3 nucleotides: TGTGCCAGCAGTCCACGACAGGGCGGTGAAAAACTGTTTTTT.

The chain carries TRBV28 and TRBJ1-5, with 7 bases fitting TRBD1. V shed 4 bases, J shed 10 bases, and the junction held 19 bases outside the gene matches. The CDR3 is 17 amino acids. From germline, CDR1 is MDHEN and CDR2 SYDVKM. This CDR3 reads CASSSPQPGTARSPQHF. Here the CDR3 DNA reads TGTGCCAGCAGTTCCCCCCAGCCAGGGACAGCCCGAAGCCCCCAGCATTTT.

The chain carries TRBV27 and TRBJ1-2; TRBD1 matches at 9 bases. This CDR3 is built from 13 residues. The trim removed 6 bases at V and 6 bases at J, leaving 5 bases unmatched. Germline V gene lookup returns CDR1 MNHEY and CDR2 SMNVEV (reference sequence). The CDR3 DNA is TGTGCCAGCAGGTACAGGGGGCAGAATGGCTACACCTTC. Protein sequence: CASRYRGQNGYTF.

The rearrangement links TRBV13 to TRBJ2-5, with D unclear. Trimming pared 0 bases from V and 0 bases from J, leaving 8 bases between. The length of the CDR3 is 15 residues. From germline, CDR1 is PRHDT and CDR2 FYEKMQ (reference sequence). CDR3 loop: CASSLGGWDQETQYF. In DNA, the CDR3 is TGTGCCAGCAGCTTAGGCGGGTGGGACCAAGAGACCCAGTACTTC.

The chain employs TRBV7-8 and TRBJ1-4, with D perhaps matching TRBD1 (6 bases). CDR1 and CDR2 (germline): SGHVS, FQNEAQ. The CDR3 loop spans 21 amino acids. Trimming stripped 3 bases from V and 3 bases from J, with 29 bases between. Written as DNA, the CDR3 is TGTGCCAGCAGCTTGACGGGGGGCGTTGACCGGTTGGTTTCCCCTAATGAAAAACTGTTTTTT. Its translation is CASSLTGGVDRLVSPNEKLFF.

V usage is TRBV5-1 and J usage is TRBJ2-1; no clear D gene. Germline V gene data show CDR1 as SGHRS and CDR2 as YFSETQ. The CDR3 has 14 residues. Trimming stripped 1 base from V and 5 bases from J, with 10 bases between. CDR3 DNA sequence: TGCGCCAGCAGCTTGCTACCGGGCAACAATGAGCAGTTCTTC. This translates into CASSLLPGNNEQFF.

This clone showed up just once. The rearrangement links TRBV28 to TRBJ2-7; 7 nucleotides align to TRBD2. Germline trimming cut 2 bases from V and 6 bases from J; bases unmatched to any gene: 7. CDR1 and CDR2 (germline): MDHEN, SYDVKM. The CDR3 is 14 amino acids. The CDR3 sequence is CASSLGLGGGEQYF. The CDR3 DNA reads as TGTGCCAGCAGTTTAGGACTAGGTGGGGGCGAGCAGTACTTC.

The chain joins TRBV6-5 to TRBJ2-5, with D possibly TRBD2 on 5 matching bases. V was cut by 4 bases and J by 2 bases, with 14 bases left in between. This CDR3 spans 15 amino acids. Germline V CDR1 and CDR2: MNHEY, SVGAGI. CDR3 in amino acids: CASSWTGSVQETQYF. The CDR3 DNA follows: TGTGCCAGCAGTTGGACGGGAAGCGTACAAGAGACCCAGTACTTC.

V is TRBV2 and J is TRBJ2-2, with 13 bases aligning to TRBD2. The CDR3 is made up of 16 amino acids. Losses at the gene ends were 6 bases for V and 5 bases for J; bases not matched to a gene: 6. CDR1 and CDR2 from the germline V gene are SNHLY and FYNNEI. CDR3 DNA: TGTGCCAGCAGGGGACTAGCGGGGAGATGGACCGGGGAGCTGTTTTTT. Its translation is CASRGLAGRWTGELFF.

This clone has only one observation. The V call is TRBV7-2, the J call TRBJ2-1; D is uncertain. The CDR3 is 13 amino acids. With 1 base removed from V and 4 bases from J, the gap between germline ends came to 5 bases. The V gene's germline CDR1 is SGHTA and CDR2 FQGNSA. The DNA for the CDR3 is TGTGCCAGCAGCTTAGAAAGGTACAATGAGCAGTTCTTC. It translates to CASSLERYNEQFF.

The chain is built from TRBV25-1 and TRBJ2-6; a possible D gene is TRBD1 (5 bases). Germline assignment: CDR1 MGHDK and CDR2 SYGVNS. This CDR3 spans 16 amino acids. Trimming pared 8 bases from V and 0 bases from J, leaving 14 bases between. The CDR3: CASGGQAFSGANVLTF. For the CDR3, the DNA is TGTGCCAGCGGCGGACAAGCGTTCTCTGGGGCCAACGTCCTGACTTTC.

V usage is TRBV9 and J usage is TRBJ2-1, with a possible D match to TRBD2 (5 bases). The CDR3 runs to 15 residues. Trimming shortened V by 0 bases and J by 0 bases, and 7 bases separated the two germline ends. The germline gives CDR1 SGDLS, CDR2 YYNGEE. The CDR3 DNA reads TGTGCCAGCAGCGTAGGGACTTACTCCTACAATGAGCAGTTCTTC. It yields the protein CASSVGTYSYNEQFF.

The gene calls are TRBV15 and TRBJ1-1; no firm D call. The ends were cut back, 1 base at V and 1 base at J, with 16 bases in the middle. The CDR3 consists of 17 residues. Germline values: CDR1 LNHNV, CDR2 YYDKDF (reference sequence). The DNA of the CDR3 is TGTGCCACCAGCAGAGCCCAAGTAGACCGGACGAACACTGAAGCTTTCTTT. This sequence encodes CATSRAQVDRTNTEAFF.

V is TRBV9 and J is TRBJ1-1, with 9 bases that match TRBD1. This CDR3 spans 16 amino acids. Germline-derived CDR1 and CDR2 are SGDLS and YYNGEE. With 4 bases clipped from V and 7 bases from J, the junction kept 14 bases outside the gene matches. The CDR3 region has the DNA TGTGCCAGCAGCCTCCTCAGAGACAGGGGGTATGATGAAGCTTTCTTT. Translation: CASSLLRDRGYDEAFF.

The chain employs TRBV18 and TRBJ2-1, with TRBD2 identical over 12 bases. After removal of 0 bases from V and 7 bases from J, the junction contained 7 bases not matched to a gene. The CDR3 contains 17 residues. Germline CDR1 reads KGHSH; CDR2 reads LQKENI. The CDR3 nucleotides read TGTGCCAGCTCACCACCAGGACTAGCGGGAATTATGAATGAGCAGTTCTTC. Its protein is CASSPPGLAGIMNEQFF.